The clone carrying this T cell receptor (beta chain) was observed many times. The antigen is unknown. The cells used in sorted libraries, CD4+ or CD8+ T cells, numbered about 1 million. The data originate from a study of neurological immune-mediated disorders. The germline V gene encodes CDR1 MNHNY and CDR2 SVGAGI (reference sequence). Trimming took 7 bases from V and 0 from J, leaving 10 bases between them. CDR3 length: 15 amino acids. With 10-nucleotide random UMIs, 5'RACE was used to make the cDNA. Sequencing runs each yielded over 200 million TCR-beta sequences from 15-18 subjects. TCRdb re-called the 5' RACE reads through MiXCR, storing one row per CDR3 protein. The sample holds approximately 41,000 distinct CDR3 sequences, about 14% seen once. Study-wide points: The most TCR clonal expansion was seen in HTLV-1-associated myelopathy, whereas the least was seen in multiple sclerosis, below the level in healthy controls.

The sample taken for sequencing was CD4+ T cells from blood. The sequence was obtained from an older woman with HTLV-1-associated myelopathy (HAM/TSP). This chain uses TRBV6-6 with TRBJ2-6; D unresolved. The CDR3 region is CASKNNLSGANVLTF. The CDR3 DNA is TGTGCCAGCAAGAACAATCTCTCTGGGGCCAACGTCCTGACTTTC.